Listed below are T cell receptor beta chains from one sample, sequenced in a study of cytomegalovirus exposure and HLA in healthy donors. Sequenced by immunoSEQ multiplex PCR; TCRdb stores in-frame clones only, minus some. The table gives roughly 57,000 clones; the top ten clones make up around 12% of it. Input material: PBMCs. The receptors were gathered from a man aged 18-30 years in good health and CMV-seropositive. Each CDR3 is given with its conserved first and last residue. D genes are given only for firm matches.

v_gene	j_gene	d_gene	CDR3aa	CDR3nt
TRBV6-1	TRBJ2-3	TRBD1	CASRRDRGLVDTQYF	TGTGCCAGCAGGCGGGACAGGGGGCTGGTAGATACGCAGTATTTT
TRBV13	TRBJ2-4	-	CASSFNKNIQYF	TGTGCCAGCAGCTTTAACAAAAACATTCAGTACTTC
TRBV29-1	TRBJ2-1	-	CSAKSSYNEQFF	TGCAGCGCTAAGAGCTCCTACAATGAGCAGTTCTTC
TRBV18	TRBJ2-7	TRBD1	CASSPNGQGVTYEQYF	TGTGCCAGCTCACCCAACGGACAGGGGGTCACGTACGAGCAGTACTTC
TRBV11-2	TRBJ2-1	TRBD2	CASSLGTSGPYNEQFF	TGTGCCAGCAGCTTAGGGACTAGCGGACCCTACAATGAGCAGTTCTTC
TRBV5-4	TRBJ2-2	-	CASSSANTGELFF	TGTGCCAGCAGCTCCGCGAACACCGGGGAGCTGTTTTTT
TRBV9	TRBJ2-7	TRBD2	CASSAGTSAYEQYF	TGTGCCAGCAGCGCCGGGACTAGCGCCTACGAGCAGTACTTC
TRBV13	TRBJ2-5	TRBD2	CASSRFYNPGSGRAAAQYF	TGTGCCAGCAGCCGCTTTTACAACCCGGGAAGCGGGAGGGCCGCGGCCCAGTACTTC
TRBV1	TRBJ2-1	-	CTSRRGGSYNEQFF	TGCACCAGCAGGCGGGGGGGGTCCTACAATGAGCAGTTCTTC
TRBV5-6	TRBJ2-1	-	CASSIGDFFNEQFF	TGTGCCAGCAGCATAGGGGACTTTTTCAATGAGCAGTTCTTC
TRBV9	TRBJ2-3	TRBD1	CASSVGGVDRGPDTQYF	TGTGCCAGCAGCGTAGGGGGGGTAGACAGGGGGCCAGATACGCAGTATTTT
TRBV5-1	TRBJ2-7	TRBD1	CASSRYRGEQYF	TGCGCCAGCAGCAGATACAGGGGCGAGCAGTACTTC
TRBV7-9	TRBJ2-3	TRBD1	CASSLEGQGADTQYF	TGTGCCAGCAGCTTAGAAGGACAGGGGGCAGATACGCAGTATTTT
TRBV5-6	TRBJ2-7	-	CASSLTISYEQYF	TGTGCCAGCAGCTTGACTATATCCTACGAGCAGTACTTC
TRBV27	TRBJ2-2	TRBD2	CASKTSGLNTGELFF	TGTGCCTCCAAGACTAGCGGGTTGAACACCGGGGAGCTGTTTTTT
TRBV10-1	TRBJ2-1	TRBD2	CASSVASGNNEQFF	TGCGCCAGCAGTGTGGCTAGCGGGAACAATGAGCAGTTCTTC
TRBV2	TRBJ2-7	-	CASSESSEQYF	TGTGCCAGCAGTGAGAGTTCCGAGCAGTACTTC
TRBV4-1	TRBJ2-3	-	CASSQDRSQVQYF	TGCGCCAGCAGCCAAGATAGATCCCAAGTCCAGTATTTT
TRBV5-1	TRBJ2-1	-	CASSVASVYNEQFF	TGCGCCAGCAGCGTGGCCTCGGTATACAATGAGCAGTTCTTC
TRBV4-1	TRBJ2-6	-	CASSQVPVPGANVLTF	TGCGCCAGCAGCCAAGTGCCGGTTCCTGGGGCCAACGTCCTGACTTTC
TRBV5-1	TRBJ2-7	TRBD1	CASSLDGQGSFGEQYF	TGCGCCAGCAGCTTGGATGGACAGGGGAGTTTCGGCGAGCAGTACTTC
TRBV30	TRBJ2-2	TRBD2	CAWSRLAGEAAGELFF	TGTGCCTGGAGCAGACTAGCGGGAGAGGCCGCCGGGGAGCTGTTTTTT
TRBV5-1	TRBJ2-7	-	CASSLQGSSYEQYF	TGCGCCAGCAGCTTACAGGGCAGCTCCTACGAGCAGTACTTC
TRBV29-1	TRBJ1-2	-	CSVGQGGGYTF	TGCAGCGTAGGGCAGGGAGGTGGCTACACCTTC
TRBV2	TRBJ2-6	-	CASRDDSSGANVLTF	TGTGCCAGCAGAGATGACAGTTCTGGGGCCAACGTCCTGACTTTC
TRBV21-1	TRBJ2-4	-	CASSETGLAKNIQYF	TGTGCCAGCAGCGAGACCGGACTAGCCAAAAACATTCAGTACTTC
TRBV7-3	TRBJ2-3	TRBD2	CASSSPTSGTDTQYF	TGTGCCAGCAGCTCCCCGACTAGCGGAACAGATACGCAGTATTTT
TRBV5-1	TRBJ2-7	-	CASSLAGSDGSGQYF	TGCGCCAGCAGCCTTGCAGGGTCGGACGGCTCGGGGCAGTACTTC
TRBV19	TRBJ1-5	TRBD1	CASSTGSGTGLNQPQHF	TGTGCCAGTAGTACGGGTTCCGGGACAGGACTAAATCAGCCCCAGCATTTT
TRBV27	TRBJ2-2	TRBD1	CASSLGGDRAAGKLFF	TGTGCCAGCAGTCTAGGCGGGGACAGGGCGGCCGGGAAGCTGTTTTTT
TRBV7-9	TRBJ1-1	TRBD1	CASSPRQGWTEAFF	TGTGCCAGCAGCCCTCGACAGGGATGGACTGAAGCTTTCTTT
TRBV7-9	TRBJ1-1	TRBD1	CASSLTGGNTEAFF	TGTGCCAGCAGCCTAACAGGGGGTAACACTGAAGCTTTCTTT
TRBV16	TRBJ1-5	TRBD1	CASSQSGTADQPQHF	TGTGCCAGCAGCCAATCGGGGACAGCAGATCAGCCCCAGCATTTT
TRBV27	TRBJ1-2	-	CASSLFPGAVKGYTF	TGTGCCAGCAGTTTATTCCCCGGAGCGGTTAAGGGCTACACCTTC
TRBV7-2	TRBJ1-1	TRBD1	CASSPRQGGEAFF	TGTGCCAGCAGCCCCCGACAGGGAGGTGAAGCTTTCTTT
TRBV7-2	TRBJ2-3	TRBD2	CASSLWREWGDTQYF	TGTGCCAGCAGCTTATGGCGGGAGTGGGGAGATACGCAGTATTTT
TRBV28	TRBJ2-7	-	CASTLSSGVYEQYF	TGTGCCAGCACCCTTAGTTCTGGTGTCTACGAGCAGTACTTC
TRBV7-9	TRBJ1-1	-	CASSTREVGGLIHLEAFF	TGTGCCAGCAGCACAAGGGAAGTCGGGGGTTTGATCCACCTGGAAGCTTTCTTT
TRBV29-1	TRBJ2-3	TRBD1	CSVVLGQGRDTQYF	TGCAGCGTTGTATTAGGACAGGGTAGAGATACGCAGTATTTT
TRBV11-2	TRBJ2-7	TRBD2	CASTLPGLAGGEQYF	TGTGCCAGCACCCTACCCGGACTAGCGGGAGGCGAGCAGTACTTC
TRBV5-6	TRBJ2-1	TRBD2	CASSHSGRVDNEQFF	TGTGCCAGCAGCCACAGCGGGAGGGTCGACAATGAGCAGTTCTTC
TRBV10-1	TRBJ2-5	TRBD1	CASSVKTGDQETQYF	TGCGCCAGCAGTGTTAAGACAGGGGACCAAGAGACCCAGTACTTC
TRBV10-1	TRBJ2-7	-	CASSGAQEDEQYF	TGCGCCAGCAGTGGCGCGCAGGAAGACGAGCAGTACTTC
TRBV28	TRBJ2-2	-	CASSEHSAGELFF	TGTGCCAGCAGCGAACATTCAGCGGGGGAGCTGTTTTTT
TRBV28	TRBJ1-1	-	CASRGGQVITEAFF	TGTGCCAGCAGGGGCGGGCAGGTTATTACTGAAGCTTTCTTT
TRBV19	TRBJ2-3	TRBD1	CASSRTGGTDTQYF	TGTGCCAGTAGTAGGACAGGGGGCACAGATACGCAGTATTTT
TRBV7-9	TRBJ1-4	-	CASSLGQINEKLFF	TGTGCCAGCAGCTTGGGGCAGATTAATGAAAAACTGTTTTTT
TRBV6-1	TRBJ2-2	-	CASSVIGSWSLTGELFF	TGTGCCAGCAGTGTAATTGGTTCTTGGAGTTTAACCGGGGAGCTGTTTTTT
TRBV7-3	TRBJ2-3	-	CASTPGYPTDTQYF	TGTGCCAGCACCCCGGGGTACCCCACAGATACGCAGTATTTT
TRBV28	TRBJ1-5	-	CASRGQDHQPQHF	TGTGCCAGCAGGGGGCAGGATCATCAGCCCCAGCATTTT
TRBV5-1	TRBJ1-1	TRBD1	CASTRQGDDTEAFF	TGCGCCAGCACCCGACAGGGCGACGACACTGAAGCTTTCTTT
TRBV18	TRBJ1-1	-	CASSPSGFNTEAFF	TGTGCCAGCTCACCCTCAGGGTTTAACACTGAAGCTTTCTTT
TRBV7-9	TRBJ2-3	TRBD2	CASSEGTSSTDTQYF	TGTGCCAGCAGCGAGGGGACTAGCAGCACAGATACGCAGTATTTT